This TCR beta chain derives from a study of blood T cell repertoires in COVID-19. CDR3 length: 13 amino acids. Data came from immunoSEQ multiplex PCR; TCRdb stores just in-frame clones and leaves some out. The data hold approximately 360,000 clones, with around 89% observed a single time. This clonotype originated in a man younger than 35 with active or convalescent COVID-19. Sequencing was carried out using peripheral blood. The chain joins TRBV21-1 to TRBJ2-7; the D call in the table, TRBD1, was not verified against the DNA. TRBV21-1 is labeled a pseudogene. CDR3 residues: CASTGNAGYEQYF. In DNA form, the CDR3 reads TGTGCCAGCACAGGGAATGCAGGTTACGAGCAGTACTTC.